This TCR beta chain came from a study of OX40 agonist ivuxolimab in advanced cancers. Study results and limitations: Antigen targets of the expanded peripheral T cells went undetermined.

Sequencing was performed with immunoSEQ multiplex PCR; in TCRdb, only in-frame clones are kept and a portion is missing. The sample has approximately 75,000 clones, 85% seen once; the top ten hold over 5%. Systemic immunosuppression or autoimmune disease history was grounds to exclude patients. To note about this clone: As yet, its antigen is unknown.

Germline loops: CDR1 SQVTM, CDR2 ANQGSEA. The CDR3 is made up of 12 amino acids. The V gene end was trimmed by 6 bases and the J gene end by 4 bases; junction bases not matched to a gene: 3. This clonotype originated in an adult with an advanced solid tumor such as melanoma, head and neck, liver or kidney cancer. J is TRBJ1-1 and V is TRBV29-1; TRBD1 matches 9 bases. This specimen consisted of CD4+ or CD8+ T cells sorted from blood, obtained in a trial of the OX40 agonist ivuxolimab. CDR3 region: CSVTTGGTEAFF. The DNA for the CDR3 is TGCAGCGTGACGACAGGGGGCACTGAAGCTTTCTTT.